A selection of T cell receptor beta chains follows, all from one sample in a study of graft-versus-host responses after intestinal transplantation. Profiled with immunoSEQ multiplex PCR; TCRdb holds only in-frame clones, not every one. The sample lists more than 80,000 clones; around four fifths were seen once. Their antigen targets remain unknown. The sample consisted of unstimulated CD8+ T cells sorted from spleen or lymph node cells, taken before intestinal transplant. These receptors were taken from a human donor who received an intestinal transplant. CDR3s include the opening cysteine and the closing phenylalanine or tryptophan. A D gene is named only where the DNA matches it firmly. Clone size is given for some rows only: seen once, a few or many times, or a class if the clone is expanded.

clone size: -
J gene: TRBJ1-2
V gene: TRBV11-2
D gene: -
CDR3 DNA: TGTGCCAGCAGCTTCTCCAGCACTAACTATGGCTACACCTTC
CDR3 protein: CASSFSSTNYGYTF

clone size: -
J gene: TRBJ2-2
V gene: TRBV27
D gene: TRBD1
CDR3 DNA: TGTGCCAGCAGTTTCGGGACAGCCACCGGGGAGCTGTTTTTT
CDR3 protein: CASSFGTATGELFF

clone size: -
J gene: TRBJ2-7
V gene: TRBV5-1
D gene: -
CDR3 DNA: TGCGCCAGCAGCTTCACCTACGAGCAGTACTTC
CDR3 protein: CASSFTYEQYF

clone size: -
J gene: TRBJ2-7
V gene: TRBV7-6
D gene: -
CDR3 DNA: TGTGCCAGCAGCTTAGGGACAGCCTACGAGCAGTACTTC
CDR3 protein: CASSLGTAYEQYF

clone size: -
J gene: TRBJ2-7
V gene: TRBV9
D gene: -
CDR3 DNA: TGTGCCAGCAGCGTCAGAGGGACAAACTCCTACGAGCAGTACTTC
CDR3 protein: CASSVRGTNSYEQYF

clone size: -
J gene: TRBJ1-1
V gene: TRBV6-5
D gene: TRBD1
CDR3 DNA: TGTGCCAGCAGGGTCGACAGGGTGAACACTGAAGCTTTCTTT
CDR3 protein: CASRVDRVNTEAFF

clone size: -
J gene: TRBJ2-7
V gene: TRBV21-1
D gene: -
CDR3 DNA: TGTGCCAGCAGCAAAACGCAATGGTCCTACGAGCAGTACTTC
CDR3 protein: CASSKTQWSYEQYF

clone size: once
J gene: TRBJ2-7
V gene: TRBV5-1
D gene: -
CDR3 DNA: TGCGCCAGCAGAGAAGGCTTTACCACCTACGAGCAGTACTTC
CDR3 protein: CASREGFTTYEQYF

clone size: once
J gene: TRBJ2-7
V gene: TRBV11-1
D gene: -
CDR3 DNA: TGTGCCAGCAGCTTAGCGGCTAGACCCTACGAGCAGTACTTC
CDR3 protein: CASSLAARPYEQYF

clone size: -
J gene: TRBJ2-2
V gene: TRBV9
D gene: TRBD2
CDR3 DNA: TGTGCCAGCAGCGCTAGCGGGGGGAACACCGGGGAGCTGTTTTTT
CDR3 protein: CASSASGGNTGELFF

clone size: -
J gene: TRBJ2-3
V gene: TRBV9
D gene: TRBD2
CDR3 DNA: TGTGCCAGCAGCGTAGGCCTAGCGGGAGTTGATACGCAGTATTTT
CDR3 protein: CASSVGLAGVDTQYF

clone size: -
J gene: TRBJ2-7
V gene: TRBV5-1
D gene: -
CDR3 DNA: TGCGCCAGCAGCCAAGGGGCTAAGAACGAGCAGTACTTC
CDR3 protein: CASSQGAKNEQYF

clone size: once
J gene: TRBJ2-5
V gene: TRBV2
D gene: TRBD2
CDR3 DNA: TGTGCCAGCAGTGAAGCGCTAGCGGGGGCCCAATGGGAGACCCAGTACTTC
CDR3 protein: CASSEALAGAQWETQYF

clone size: -
J gene: TRBJ1-1
V gene: TRBV5-6
D gene: -
CDR3 DNA: TGTGCCAGCAGCTTGGGGGGGAACACTGAAGCTTTCTTT
CDR3 protein: CASSLGGNTEAFF

clone size: -
J gene: TRBJ1-4
V gene: TRBV6-5
D gene: -
CDR3 DNA: TGTGCCAGCAGTTACTCCACTAATGAAAAACTGTTTTTT
CDR3 protein: CASSYSTNEKLFF

clone size: -
J gene: TRBJ1-1
V gene: TRBV6-5
D gene: -
CDR3 DNA: TGTGCCAGCAGTTACCTCAGGGGTGATACTGAAGCTTTCTTT
CDR3 protein: CASSYLRGDTEAFF

clone size: -
J gene: TRBJ2-5
V gene: TRBV7-2
D gene: -
CDR3 DNA: TGTGCCAGCAGCTTAGTTTTAGTGGTGGCAACCGAAGAGACCCAGTACTTC
CDR3 protein: CASSLVLVVATEETQYF

clone size: -
J gene: TRBJ2-5
V gene: TRBV2
D gene: -
CDR3 DNA: TGTGCCAGCAGGGACCTTGCAGGGTACCACCAAGAGACCCAGTACTTC
CDR3 protein: CASRDLAGYHQETQYF

clone size: -
J gene: TRBJ2-7
V gene: TRBV7-7
D gene: TRBD2
CDR3 DNA: TGTGCTAGCAGCCCTCGACTGACTAGCGGGCCCTACGAGCAGTACTTC
CDR3 protein: CASSPRLTSGPYEQYF

clone size: -
J gene: TRBJ1-5
V gene: TRBV10-1
D gene: -
CDR3 DNA: TGCGCCAGCAGTGAGAGTATATGGGATAGCAATCAGCCCCAGCATTTT
CDR3 protein: CASSESIWDSNQPQHF

clone size: -
J gene: TRBJ2-7
V gene: TRBV6-5
D gene: -
CDR3 DNA: TGTGCCAGCAGTCCCAGGCCAGGCGCCTACGAGCAGTACTTC
CDR3 protein: CASSPRPGAYEQYF

clone size: few
J gene: TRBJ2-7
V gene: TRBV30
D gene: -
CDR3 DNA: TGTGCCGGGAGTGATAGGGACGTGGGTAGGGACGAGCAGTACTTC
CDR3 protein: CAGSDRDVGRDEQYF

clone size: -
J gene: TRBJ1-5
V gene: TRBV27
D gene: -
CDR3 DNA: TGTGCCAGCAGTTTGGGTTACAATCAGCCCCAGCATTTT
CDR3 protein: CASSLGYNQPQHF

clone size: -
J gene: TRBJ1-2
V gene: TRBV29-1
D gene: TRBD1
CDR3 DNA: TGCAGCGTTGAGTCCGGGACAGGGGACTATGGCTACACCTTC
CDR3 protein: CSVESGTGDYGYTF

clone size: -
J gene: TRBJ2-3
V gene: TRBV27
D gene: -
CDR3 DNA: TGTGCCAGCAGTTTGAACAGGAACACAGATACGCAGTATTTT
CDR3 protein: CASSLNRNTDTQYF

clone size: -
J gene: TRBJ2-3
V gene: TRBV2
D gene: TRBD2
CDR3 DNA: TGTGCCAGCAGTGAACTAGCGGGAGATACGCAGTATTTT
CDR3 protein: CASSELAGDTQYF

clone size: -
J gene: TRBJ1-1
V gene: TRBV28
D gene: TRBD1
CDR3 DNA: TGTGCCAGCACCCTTGACAGGGGAGGGGCTGAAGCTTTCTTT
CDR3 protein: CASTLDRGGAEAFF

clone size: -
J gene: TRBJ1-4
V gene: TRBV11-2
D gene: -
CDR3 DNA: TGTGCCAGCAGCGTAATCATGACGACTAATGAAAAACTGTTTTTT
CDR3 protein: CASSVIMTTNEKLFF

clone size: -
J gene: TRBJ2-2
V gene: TRBV28
D gene: TRBD2
CDR3 DNA: TGTGCCAGCAGTTTTCGGGGGGTGGACACCGGGGAGCTGTTTTTT
CDR3 protein: CASSFRGVDTGELFF

clone size: -
J gene: TRBJ2-1
V gene: TRBV27
D gene: TRBD2
CDR3 DNA: TGTGCCAGCAGTTTAGGCGGGGGGCTAGAGCAGTTCTTC
CDR3 protein: CASSLGGGLEQFF

clone size: -
J gene: TRBJ2-2
V gene: TRBV4-2
D gene: TRBD1
CDR3 DNA: TGTGCCAGCAGCCCGACCCCCGAGGACAGGGGGCGCCACGGGGAGCTGTTTTTT
CDR3 protein: CASSPTPEDRGRHGELFF

clone size: -
J gene: TRBJ2-1
V gene: TRBV28
D gene: TRBD2
CDR3 DNA: TGTGCCAGCAGCTTCGCCGCGGGGAGGGTAGACAATGAGCAGTTCTTC
CDR3 protein: CASSFAAGRVDNEQFF

clone size: -
J gene: TRBJ1-6
V gene: TRBV5-1
D gene: -
CDR3 DNA: TGCGCCAGCAGCTTCGAGGGTTCACCCCTCCACTTT
CDR3 protein: CASSFEGSPLHF

clone size: -
J gene: TRBJ2-5
V gene: TRBV11-2
D gene: TRBD2
CDR3 DNA: TGTGCCAGCAGCCCTAGCGGGAGGTTCCAAGAGACCCAGTACTTC
CDR3 protein: CASSPSGRFQETQYF

clone size: -
J gene: TRBJ2-7
V gene: TRBV15
D gene: TRBD1
CDR3 DNA: TGTGCCACCAGCAGAGATGGATTCGGGATTGACAGGGTGCCTACCTACGAGCAGTACTTC
CDR3 protein: CATSRDGFGIDRVPTYEQYF

clone size: -
J gene: TRBJ2-1
V gene: TRBV28
D gene: -
CDR3 DNA: TGTGCCAGCAGTTTAGCCTCCCCCTACAATGAGCAGTTCTTC
CDR3 protein: CASSLASPYNEQFF

clone size: -
J gene: TRBJ2-1
V gene: TRBV6-5
D gene: TRBD2
CDR3 DNA: TGTGCCAGCAGTTACCCTACTAGCGGGGGGTCCAATGAGCAGTTCTTC
CDR3 protein: CASSYPTSGGSNEQFF

clone size: -
J gene: TRBJ2-7
V gene: TRBV5-6
D gene: TRBD1
CDR3 DNA: TGTGCCAGCAGCTATGACAGGGCCTACGAGCAGTACTTC
CDR3 protein: CASSYDRAYEQYF

clone size: -
J gene: TRBJ1-6
V gene: TRBV6-5
D gene: -
CDR3 DNA: TGTGCCAGCAGTTACTCGGGGGGAAGTAACAATTCACCCCTCCACTTT
CDR3 protein: CASSYSGGSNNSPLHF

clone size: once
J gene: TRBJ1-1
V gene: TRBV4-1
D gene: TRBD1
CDR3 DNA: TGCGCCAGCAGCCAAGAACAGGGGGACACTGAAGCTTTCTTT
CDR3 protein: CASSQEQGDTEAFF

clone size: -
J gene: TRBJ1-2
V gene: TRBV20-1
D gene: -
CDR3 DNA: TGCAGTGCACGATACAGATATGGCTACACCTTC
CDR3 protein: CSARYRYGYTF

clone size: -
J gene: TRBJ1-1
V gene: TRBV27
D gene: -
CDR3 DNA: TGTGCCAGCAGTCCAGGGGAGAACACTGAAGCTTTCTTT
CDR3 protein: CASSPGENTEAFF

clone size: -
J gene: TRBJ2-1
V gene: TRBV28
D gene: -
CDR3 DNA: TGTGCCAGTGCTCAGGACGGGTCCTACAATGAGCAGTTCTTC
CDR3 protein: CASAQDGSYNEQFF

clone size: -
J gene: TRBJ2-5
V gene: TRBV5-1
D gene: -
CDR3 DNA: TGCGCCAGCAAGGGACCGGACAACCCAAGAGAGCCCCAGTACTTC
CDR3 protein: CASKGPDNPREPQYF

clone size: -
J gene: TRBJ2-1
V gene: TRBV9
D gene: -
CDR3 DNA: TGTGCCAGCAGCGTAGACATTTTAGTAGATGAGCAGTTCTTC
CDR3 protein: CASSVDILVDEQFF

clone size: -
J gene: TRBJ2-7
V gene: TRBV6-5
D gene: -
CDR3 DNA: TGTGCCAGCAGTGAAGAGGGGATCTACGAGCAGTACTTC
CDR3 protein: CASSEEGIYEQYF

clone size: -
J gene: TRBJ1-2
V gene: TRBV4-1
D gene: -
CDR3 DNA: TGCGCCAGCAGCCAAGATAGACTGCTCTATGGCTACACCTTC
CDR3 protein: CASSQDRLLYGYTF

clone size: once
J gene: TRBJ2-7
V gene: TRBV6-6
D gene: TRBD2
CDR3 DNA: TGTGCCAGCAGTTACGGCCGGGAGGGGCAGGTCGAGCAGTACTTC
CDR3 protein: CASSYGREGQVEQYF

clone size: -
J gene: TRBJ2-1
V gene: TRBV7-3
D gene: -
CDR3 DNA: TGTGCCAGCACTACGGATGGGGGCGATGAGCAGTTCTTC
CDR3 protein: CASTTDGGDEQFF

clone size: -
J gene: TRBJ2-7
V gene: TRBV4-2
D gene: -
CDR3 DNA: TGTGCCAGCAGCCAAGAAAACAGGCCGAGCTCCTACGAGCAGTACTTC
CDR3 protein: CASSQENRPSSYEQYF

clone size: -
J gene: TRBJ1-2
V gene: TRBV28
D gene: -
CDR3 DNA: TGTGCCAGCCGAATCAATGGGAGGGGCCGAAATGGCTACACCTTC
CDR3 protein: CASRINGRGRNGYTF

clone size: -
J gene: TRBJ1-1
V gene: TRBV7-9
D gene: -
CDR3 DNA: TGTGCCAGCAGCTTAGATACCAGGGACACTGAAGCTTTCTTT
CDR3 protein: CASSLDTRDTEAFF

clone size: -
J gene: TRBJ1-2
V gene: TRBV11-2
D gene: -
CDR3 DNA: TGTGCCAGCAGCTTAAGTCAGGACAACTATGGCTACACCTTC
CDR3 protein: CASSLSQDNYGYTF

clone size: -
J gene: TRBJ2-5
V gene: TRBV7-2
D gene: TRBD2
CDR3 DNA: TGTGCCAGCAGCATTATATCGGGGGGGCAAGAGACCCAGTACTTC
CDR3 protein: CASSIISGGQETQYF

clone size: -
J gene: TRBJ2-5
V gene: TRBV27
D gene: -
CDR3 DNA: TGTGCCAGCAGTTTATCCTCCACGGGGGAGCAGTACTTC
CDR3 protein: CASSLSSTGEQYF

clone size: once
J gene: TRBJ2-4
V gene: TRBV5-1
D gene: -
CDR3 DNA: TGCGCCAGCAGCTTGGCTGTAGGGGAGTGGAACATTCAGTACTTC
CDR3 protein: CASSLAVGEWNIQYF

clone size: -
J gene: TRBJ1-1
V gene: TRBV11-2
D gene: -
CDR3 DNA: TGTGCCAGCAGCTTAGACGGGGCTTACTACACTGAAGCTTTCTTT
CDR3 protein: CASSLDGAYYTEAFF

clone size: -
J gene: TRBJ2-1
V gene: TRBV4-2
D gene: -
CDR3 DNA: TGTGCCAGCAGCCAAGTAGGAGGGAGCAGAGGAGACAATGAGCAGTTCTTC
CDR3 protein: CASSQVGGSRGDNEQFF